The rows below give T cell receptor beta chains drawn from one sample of a study of CD4 T cells in relation to SARS-CoV-2 and coronaviruses. These receptors' antigens are unknown. Assay used: immunoSEQ multiplex PCR; TCRdb lists only in-frame clones, some missing. The table has 20,000 to 25,000 clones, 75% to 85% seen once; the top ten hold 9% to 15%. The sequenced sample was CD4+ T cells from PBMCs, cultured in vitro. The receptor source for this set is a human donor in good health. CDR3s include the opening cysteine and the closing phenylalanine or tryptophan. Each record gives: J gene, V gene, D gene, clone size, CDR3 DNA, CDR3 protein. D genes are given only for firm matches. Part of the rows lack a size; the others show once, few, many or a class for expanded clones.

TRBJ2-7 TRBV28 TRBD2 few TGTGCCAGCAGTGCGCCCTCTAGCGGGAGGGGGTACGAGCAGTACTTC CASSAPSSGRGYEQYF
TRBJ2-1 TRBV18 NA few TGTGCCAGCTCACGGTCGGATGAGCAGTTCTTC CASSRSDEQFF
TRBJ1-5 TRBV7-9 NA few TGTGCCAGCAGCCCCGCCGGGGTTCAGCCCCAGCATTTT CASSPAGVQPQHF
TRBJ1-2 TRBV29-1 NA NA TGCAGCGTTGCTACAGGGATTTGGGATGGCTACACCTTC CSVATGIWDGYTF
TRBJ1-5 TRBV20-1 NA NA TGCAGTGCTAGTCTTAGCAATCAGCCCCAGCATTTT CSASLSNQPQHF
TRBJ2-7 TRBV5-6 TRBD2 NA TGTGCCAGCAGCCCGGGACTAGCGACATACGAGCAGTACTTC CASSPGLATYEQYF
TRBJ2-7 TRBV4-1 NA NA TGCGCCAGCAGCCAAGATCATAGCGGCCTGGTGGGGCAGTACTTC CASSQDHSGLVGQYF
TRBJ2-5 TRBV5-6 NA NA TGTGCCAGCAGCTTACTAGCTCCACAAGAGACCCAGTACTTC CASSLLAPQETQYF
TRBJ2-3 TRBV6-6 TRBD1 NA TGTGCCAGCACCGAGGGACAGGGGGCCCCCGCAGATACGCAGTATTTT CASTEGQGAPADTQYF
TRBJ1-5 TRBV12-3/TRBV12-4 NA NA TGTGCCAGCAGGGGAGGGGGGGGGCAGCCCCAGCATTTT CASRGGGGQPQHF
TRBJ1-3 TRBV28 NA NA TGTGCCAGCAGTTCCATGCTCTCTGGAAACACCATATATTTT CASSSMLSGNTIYF
TRBJ1-2 TRBV27 TRBD1 few TGTGCCAGCAGTGATGTGGGACAGGGACCCCGGGGCTATGGCTACACCTTC CASSDVGQGPRGYGYTF
TRBJ1-5 TRBV28 NA NA TGTGCCAGCAGTTTATACGATCAGCCCCAGCATTTT CASSLYDQPQHF
TRBJ2-2 TRBV4-1 NA few TGCGCCAGCAGCCAAGCAGGTTATAACGGGGAGCTGTTTTTT CASSQAGYNGELFF
TRBJ1-3 TRBV18 TRBD1 NA TGTGCCAGCTCAGTACGACAGGGGGACCTCTCTGGAAACACCATATATTTT CASSVRQGDLSGNTIYF
TRBJ1-4 TRBV27 TRBD1 NA TGTGCCAGCACCAAAAGGACCGGGACAGGGGGGGAAAAACTGTTTTTT CASTKRTGTGGEKLFF